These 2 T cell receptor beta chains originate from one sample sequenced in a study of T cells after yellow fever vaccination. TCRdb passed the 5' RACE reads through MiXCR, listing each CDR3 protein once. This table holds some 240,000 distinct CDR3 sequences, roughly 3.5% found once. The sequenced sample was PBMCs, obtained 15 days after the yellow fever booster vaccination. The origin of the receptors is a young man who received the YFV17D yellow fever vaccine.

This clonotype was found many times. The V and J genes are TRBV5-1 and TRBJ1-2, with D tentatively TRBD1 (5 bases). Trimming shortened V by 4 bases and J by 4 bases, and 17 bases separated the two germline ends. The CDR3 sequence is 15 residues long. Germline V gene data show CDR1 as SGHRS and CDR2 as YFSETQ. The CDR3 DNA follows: TGCGCCAGCAGCGAAACAGGAGTTCCTACCTATGGCTACACCTTC. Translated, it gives CASSETGVPTYGYTF.

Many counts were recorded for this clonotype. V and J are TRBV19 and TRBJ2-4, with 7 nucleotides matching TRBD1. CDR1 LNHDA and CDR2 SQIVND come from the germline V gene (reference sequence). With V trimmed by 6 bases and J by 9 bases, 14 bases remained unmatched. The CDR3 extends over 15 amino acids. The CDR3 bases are TGTGCCAGTAGCTTGAAGACAGGGAACTTAGGCATTCAGTACTTC. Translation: CASSLKTGNLGIQYF.